This TCR beta chain was recorded in a study of shared T cell receptors in the human thymus. CDR1 and CDR2 from the germline V gene are MNHEY and SVGAGI. The CDR3 sequence is 15 residues long. Trimming took 6 bases from V and 3 from J, leaving 17 bases between them. Repertoires were generated with immunoSEQ multiplex PCR, while TCRdb's copy carries only in-frame clones and drops some. The sample lists hundreds of thousands of clones, approximately 95% occurring once. This sequence originates from a human donor. What was sequenced was thymocytes. The gene calls are TRBV6-5 and TRBJ1-1; TRBD1 is a possible D gene (5 bases). CDR3 coding DNA: TGTGCCAGCAGCTCATCAACAGGCGACTACACTGAAGCTTTCTTT. Its protein is CASSSSTGDYTEAFF.